This TCR beta chain was observed in a study of identical twins. The V gene lost 2 bases and the J gene lost 2 bases, with 11 bases spanning the gap. Germline-derived CDR1 and CDR2 are SGHAT and FQNNGV. The CDR3 loop spans 15 amino acids. TCRdb re-called the 5' RACE reads through MiXCR, storing one row per CDR3 protein. This table has more than 350,000 distinct CDR3 sequences, approximately 8.7% appearing once. In this sample, this clonotype turned up many times. The source is a woman between 45 and 60 years old in good health. The source material was naive T cells sorted from blood. The chain uses TRBV11-2 and TRBJ2-3, with D perhaps given as TRBD1 or TRBD2 (6 bases each). In DNA, the CDR3 is TGTGCCAGCAGCTTATGGGGGGCTTCCACAGATACGCAGTATTTT. Protein: CASSLWGASTDTQYF.